This is a list of T cell receptor beta chains from one sample in a study of OX40 agonist ivuxolimab in advanced cancers. Assay used: immunoSEQ multiplex PCR; TCRdb lists only in-frame clones, some missing. The sample consists of about 82,000 clones, around 90% of them appearing once. The material was CD4+ or CD8+ T cells sorted from blood, obtained in a trial of the OX40 agonist ivuxolimab. Every receptor here comes from an adult with an advanced solid tumor such as melanoma, head and neck, liver or kidney cancer. The CDR3 runs from the conserved cysteine through the conserved F or W. Each record gives: D gene, V gene, J gene, clone size, CDR3 DNA, CDR3 protein. The D gene is left open where the match is weak. Clone size is given for some rows only: seen once, a few or many times, or a class if the clone is expanded.

>.|TRBV27|TRBJ1-5|.
TGTGCCAGCACCGGAGGTTCCAATCAGCCCCAGCATTTT
CASTGGSNQPQHF
>.|TRBV7-6|TRBJ2-5|.
TGTGCCAGCAGCTTTTCCGCGGGACAAAACCAAGAGACCCAGTACTTC
CASSFSAGQNQETQYF
>TRBD2|TRBV5-4|TRBJ2-5|.
TGTGCCAGCAGCTCGGGATTAGCGGGAATCGGAGAGACCCAGTACTTC
CASSSGLAGIGETQYF
>TRBD2|TRBV9|TRBJ2-1|.
TGTGCCAGCAGCGGGACTAGCGGGAGGCCCCAGAGCTCCTACAATGAGCAGTTCTTC
CASSGTSGRPQSSYNEQFF
>.|TRBV7-9|TRBJ1-6|.
TGTGCCAGCAGCTTGAGTGCCGATTCACCCCTCCACTTT
CASSLSADSPLHF
>.|TRBV30|TRBJ1-1|.
TGTGCCTCGAGCGGTGACACTGAAGCTTTCTTT
CASSGDTEAFF
>TRBD2|TRBV6-4|TRBJ2-3|few
TGTGCCAGCAGTGACTCAGCGGGAGGGCCAGATACGCAGTATTTT
CASSDSAGGPDTQYF
>.|TRBV5-1|TRBJ1-1|.
TGCGCCAGCAGCTTAAGCAGCTCCACTGAAGCTTTCTTT
CASSLSSSTEAFF
>.|TRBV7-8|TRBJ1-3|few
TGTGCCAGCAGCTTTTCGGGGGGCCCCTCTGGAAACACCATATATTTT
CASSFSGGPSGNTIYF
>.|TRBV19|TRBJ2-1|once
TGTGCCAGTAGTATAGGGTGGACTACGAATGAGCAGTTCTTC
CASSIGWTTNEQFF